This T cell receptor beta chain was identified during a study of a mutant IDH1 vaccine in newly diagnosed glioma. Overall study: Patients got radiotherapy, temozolomide, or both beforehand, and most got both. Study-wide results and caveats: Detectable vaccine-induced immune responses arose in roughly 93% of patients.

This CDR3 region has 13 residues. The germline gives CDR1 WSHSY, CDR2 SAAADI. V lost 2 bases and J 3 bases, leaving 7 bases between the germline ends. Clones were read by immunoSEQ multiplex PCR, and TCRdb kept only the in-frame ones, dropping some. In the table there are roughly 68,000 clones, under 85% of which are singletons. About this clone itself: Its antigen is not identified.

Time point noted: week 35, safety follow-up. One vaccine dose held 300 ug of mutant IDH1 20-mer peptide and came with topical imiquimod. The vaccination schedule gave patients eight doses in weeks 1, 3, 5, 7, 11, 15, 19 and 23. The source of this sequence is a man aged 45-65 years with glioma. Material: PBMCs, obtained from a glioma patient whose treatment included an IDH1 peptide vaccine. This sequence joins TRBV10-2 and TRBJ1-1; D remains unclear. CDR3 DNA sequence: TGCGCCAGCAGTGAGGAAGGTTACACTGAAGCTTTCTTT. Translation: CASSEEGYTEAFF.